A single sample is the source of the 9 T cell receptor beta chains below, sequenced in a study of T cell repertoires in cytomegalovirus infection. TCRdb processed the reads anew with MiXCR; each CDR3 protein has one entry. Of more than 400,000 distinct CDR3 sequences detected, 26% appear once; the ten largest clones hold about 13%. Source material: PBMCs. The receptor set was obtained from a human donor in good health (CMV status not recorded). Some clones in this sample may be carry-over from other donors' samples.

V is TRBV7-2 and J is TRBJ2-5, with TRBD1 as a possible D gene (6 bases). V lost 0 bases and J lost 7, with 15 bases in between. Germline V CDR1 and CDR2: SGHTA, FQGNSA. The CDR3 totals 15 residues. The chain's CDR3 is CASSLAVASRGTQYF. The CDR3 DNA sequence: TGTGCCAGCAGCTTAGCGGTCGCCAGCAGGGGGACCCAGTACTTC.

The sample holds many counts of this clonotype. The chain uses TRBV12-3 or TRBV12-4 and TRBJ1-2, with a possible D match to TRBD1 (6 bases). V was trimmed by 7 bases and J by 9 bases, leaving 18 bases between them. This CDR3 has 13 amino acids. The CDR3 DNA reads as TGTGCCAGCACCGTTGGGACACTCACCCGCTACACCTTC. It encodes CASTVGTLTRYTF.

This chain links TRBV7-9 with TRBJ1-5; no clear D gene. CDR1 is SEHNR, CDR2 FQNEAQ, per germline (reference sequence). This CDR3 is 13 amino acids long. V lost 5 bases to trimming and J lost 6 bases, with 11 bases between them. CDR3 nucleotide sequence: TGTGCCAGCAGCCCCCCGTCCGGTCAGCCCCAGCATTTT. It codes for CASSPPSGQPQHF. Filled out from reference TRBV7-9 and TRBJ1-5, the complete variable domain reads DTGVSQNPRHKITKRGQNVTFRCDPISEHNRLYWYRQTLGQGPEFLTYFQNEAQLEKSRLLSDRFSAERPKGSFSTLEIQRTEQGDSAMYLCASSPPSGQPQHFGDGTRLSIL.

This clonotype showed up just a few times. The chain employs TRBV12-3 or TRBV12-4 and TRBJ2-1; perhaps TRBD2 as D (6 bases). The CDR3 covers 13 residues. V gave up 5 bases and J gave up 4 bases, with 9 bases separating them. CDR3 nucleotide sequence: TGTGCCAGCAGTGGGACTCATTACAATGAGCAGTTCTTC. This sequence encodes CASSGTHYNEQFF.

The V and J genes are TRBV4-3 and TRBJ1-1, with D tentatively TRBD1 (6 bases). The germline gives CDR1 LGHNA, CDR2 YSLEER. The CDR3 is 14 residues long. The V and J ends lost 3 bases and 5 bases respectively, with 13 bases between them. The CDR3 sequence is CASSHTGRGTEAFF. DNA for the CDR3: TGCGCCAGCAGCCACACAGGGAGAGGGACTGAAGCTTTCTTT.

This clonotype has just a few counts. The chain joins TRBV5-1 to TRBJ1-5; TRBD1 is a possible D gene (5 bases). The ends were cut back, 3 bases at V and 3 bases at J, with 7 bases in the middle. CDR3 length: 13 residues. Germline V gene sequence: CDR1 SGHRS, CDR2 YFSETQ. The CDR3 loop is CASSSTVNQPQHF. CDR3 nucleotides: TGCGCCAGCAGCTCGACAGTCAATCAGCCCCAGCATTTT.

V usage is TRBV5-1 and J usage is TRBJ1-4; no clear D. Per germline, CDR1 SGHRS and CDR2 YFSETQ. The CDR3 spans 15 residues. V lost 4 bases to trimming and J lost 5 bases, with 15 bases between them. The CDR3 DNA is TGCGCCAGCAGCCCCCCGGGCCACGAGAATGAAAAACTGTTTTTT. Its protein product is CASSPPGHENEKLFF. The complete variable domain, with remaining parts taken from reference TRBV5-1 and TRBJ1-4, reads KAGVTQTPRYLIKTRGQQVTLSCSPISGHRSVSWYQQTPGQGLQFLFEYFSETQRNKGNFPGRFSGRQFSNSRSEMNVSTLELGDSALYLCASSPPGHENEKLFFGSGTQLSVL.

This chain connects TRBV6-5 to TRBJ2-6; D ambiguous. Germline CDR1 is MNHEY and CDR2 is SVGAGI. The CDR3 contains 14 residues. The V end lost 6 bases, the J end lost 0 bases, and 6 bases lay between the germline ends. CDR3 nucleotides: TGTGCCAGCAGCCAATCCTCTGGGGCCAACGTCCTGACTTTC. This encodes CASSQSSGANVLTF.

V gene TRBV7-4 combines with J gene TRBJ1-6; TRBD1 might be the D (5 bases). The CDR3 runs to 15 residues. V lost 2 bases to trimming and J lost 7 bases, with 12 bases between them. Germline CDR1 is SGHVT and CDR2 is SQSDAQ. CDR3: CASSLFGAENSPLHF. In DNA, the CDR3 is TGTGCCAGCAGCTTATTTGGGGCGGAAAATTCACCCCTCCACTTT. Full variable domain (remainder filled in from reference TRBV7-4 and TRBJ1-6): GAGVSQSPRYKVAKRGRDVALRCDSISGHVTLYWYRQTLGQGSEVLTYSQSDAQRDKSGRPSGRFSAERPERSVSTLKIQRTEQGDSAVYLCASSLFGAENSPLHFGNGTRLTVT.